These 17 T cell receptor beta chains share one sample of origin, sequenced in a study of shared clonotypes between healthy human individuals. Profiled with immunoSEQ multiplex PCR; TCRdb holds only in-frame clones, not every one. The sample includes about 600,000 clones, roughly 97% of them seen just once. The specimen sequenced was naive CD4+ T cells sorted from blood. Subset defined: CD45RA+ positively selected. These receptors all stem from a woman aged 25 to 45 in good health.

The CDR3 nucleotides are TGTGCCAGCAGCTCACGTAGAGCCACCGGGGAGCTGTTTTTT. Its translation is CASSSRRATGELFF. The rearrangement joins TRBV13 to TRBJ2-2; no clear D gene. Trimming cost V 4 bases and J 4 bases, with 10 bases left between them. This CDR3 is built from 14 residues. The germline V gene has CDR1 PRHDT and CDR2 FYEKMQ (reference sequence).

The genes are TRBV19 and TRBJ2-1; D is unresolved. V lost 5 bases, J lost 8 bases, and 7 bases lay in between. This CDR3 has 11 amino acids. Germline lookup yields CDR1 LNHDA and CDR2 SQIVND (reference sequence). CDR3 nucleotide sequence: TGTGCCAGTAGTGAGGCCGATGAGCAGTTCTTC. It encodes CASSEADEQFF. Drawing the rest from reference TRBV19 and TRBJ2-1, the complete variable domain is DGGITQSPKYLFRKEGQNVTLSCEQNLNHDAMYWYRQDPGQGLRLIYYSQIVNDFQKGDIAEGYSVSREKKESFPLTVTSAQKNPTAFYLCASSEADEQFFGPGTRLTVL.

V gene TRBV2 combines with J gene TRBJ1-4, with D perhaps TRBD1 (5 bases). The germline gives CDR1 SNHLY, CDR2 FYNNEI. The germline V and J ends were trimmed by 7 bases and 10 bases, with 19 bases remaining between them. This CDR3 spans 14 amino acids. CDR3 residues: CASTQGVGFGKLFF. The CDR3 DNA sequence: TGTGCCAGCACCCAGGGCGTGGGGTTTGGAAAACTGTTTTTT. The variable domain in full, with the rest retrieved from reference TRBV2 and TRBJ1-4, is EPEVTQTPSHQVTQMGQEVILRCVPISNHLYFYWYRQILGQKVEFLVSFYNNEISEKSEIFDDQFSVERPDGSNFTLKIRSTKLEDSAMYFCASTQGVGFGKLFFGSGTQLSVL.

This clone was seen repeatedly, ten times or more. The chain has TRBV7-9 and TRBJ2-7; possibly TRBD1 for D (6 bases). The germline V gene encodes CDR1 SEHNR and CDR2 FQNEAQ (reference sequence). The CDR3 has 16 residues. Trimming took off 5 bases at V and 1 base at J, with 18 bases between the two ends. The chain's CDR3 is CASSLIQTGGSYEQYF. In DNA form, the CDR3 reads TGTGCCAGCAGCCTCATTCAGACAGGAGGATCCTACGAGCAGTACTTC.

The table lists this clone with a few counts. Other nucleotide sequences from this sample produce the same CDR3. The rearrangement joins TRBV28 to TRBJ1-1; D is undetermined. With 6 bases removed from V and 1 base from J, the gap between germline ends came to 3 bases. Germline CDR1 is MDHEN and CDR2 is SYDVKM. There are 11 residues in the CDR3. DNA for the CDR3: TGTGCCAGCAGAGGGAACACTGAAGCTTTCTTT. Protein sequence: CASRGNTEAFF. Variable domain in full (rest from reference TRBV28 and TRBJ1-1): DVKVTQSSRYLVKRTGEKVFLECVQDMDHENMFWYRQDPGLGLRLIYFSYDVKMKEKGDIPEGYSVSREKKERFSLILESASTNQTSMYLCASRGNTEAFFGQGTRLTVV.

The V call is TRBV7-9, the J call TRBJ2-3, with D perhaps matching TRBD2 (6 bases). With 7 bases removed from V and 3 bases from J, the gap between germline ends came to 17 bases. This CDR3 is built from 15 residues. CDR1 is SEHNR and CDR2 is FQNEAQ in the germline V gene (reference sequence). CDR3 sequence (DNA): TGTGCCAGCACGGCCCATACGGGAGCGACAGATACGCAGTATTTT. Translating gives CASTAHTGATDTQYF.

This rearrangement joins TRBV2 to TRBJ2-1; no clear D gene. The ends were cut back, 4 bases at V and 9 bases at J, with 13 bases in the middle. This CDR3 has 13 amino acids. Germline CDR1 is SNHLY and CDR2 is FYNNEI. CDR3: CASSVDSSSEQFF. The CDR3 nucleotides read TGTGCCAGCAGTGTAGATAGTAGCTCTGAGCAGTTCTTC.

V is TRBV20-1 and J is TRBJ1-4; no clear D. Trimming removed 5 bases at V and 5 bases at J, with 3 bases between. Germline CDR1 is DFQATT and CDR2 is SNEGSKA (reference sequence). The CDR3 spans 10 residues. The DNA for the CDR3 is TGCAGTGCTGGAAATGAAAAACTGTTTTTT. As protein: CSAGNEKLFF.

The J gene is TRBJ1-5, the V gene TRBV6-4, with D possibly being TRBD1 (5 bases). The CDR3 loop spans 18 amino acids. CDR1 and CDR2 (germline): MRHNA, SNTAGT. V lost 4 bases and J 0 bases, leaving 19 bases between the germline ends. The DNA of the CDR3 is TGTGCCAGCAGTGGGCAGGGCCAGCATTGTAATAGCAATCAGCCCCAGCATTTT. It specifies CASSGQGQHCNSNQPQHF.

CDR3 in amino acids: CASSLAPATYEQYF. The CDR3 region has the DNA TGTGCCAGCAGCTTAGCGCCTGCTACCTACGAGCAGTACTTC. The chain employs TRBV7-6 and TRBJ2-7; D uncertain. This CDR3 region has 14 residues. The germline V gene encodes CDR1 SGHVS and CDR2 FNYEAQ. V lost 0 bases, J lost 2 bases, and 8 bases lay in between.

The V call is TRBV5-1, the J call TRBJ2-3; 13 nucleotides align to TRBD2. CDR1 is SGHRS and CDR2 is YFSETQ in the germline V gene. The V gene end was trimmed by 1 base and the J gene end by 5 bases; junction bases not matched to a gene: 4. The CDR3 has 16 residues. CDR3 in amino acids: CASSLTSGRAGDTQYF. CDR3 bases: TGCGCCAGCAGCTTGACTAGCGGGAGGGCGGGAGATACGCAGTATTTT.

The V and J genes are TRBV6-5 and TRBJ2-7; a possible D gene is TRBD2 (5 bases). The CDR3 covers 16 residues. Trimming removed 2 bases from V and 0 bases from J, with 14 bases in between. Germline-derived CDR1 and CDR2 are MNHEY and SVGAGI. For the CDR3, the DNA is TGTGCCAGCAGTTACGGGAGCCCCAAACGCTCCTACGAGCAGTACTTC. This translates into CASSYGSPKRSYEQYF.

The chain's CDR3 is CASAPGILGYGYTF. The CDR3 DNA is TGCGCCAGCGCCCCCGGGATACTAGGCTATGGCTACACCTTC. V usage is TRBV10-1 and J usage is TRBJ1-2; D remains unclear. Looked up from germline, CDR1 is WNHNN and CDR2 is SYGVQD (reference sequence). V was shortened by 8 bases and J by 4 bases, with 17 bases between the two germline ends. The CDR3 length is 14 residues.

V is TRBV5-6 and J is TRBJ2-3; the D gene is possibly TRBD2 (5 bases). The CDR3 spans 14 residues. CDR1 and CDR2 (germline): SGHDT, YYEEEE. V was trimmed by 5 bases and J by 5 bases, leaving 15 bases between them. The CDR3 DNA is TGTGCCAGCAGTACCCCGGGGATACGAGATACGCAGTATTTT. Its protein is CASSTPGIRDTQYF.

The chain has TRBV28 and TRBJ1-5; TRBD1 matches 8 bases. V trimming: 7 bases; J trimming: 0 bases; junction bases outside the gene matches: 8. Per germline, CDR1 MDHEN and CDR2 SYDVKM. The CDR3 runs 16 residues. The CDR3 region has the DNA TGTGCCAGCACCGCAGGGGGCGGGTTTAGCAATCAGCCCCAGCATTTT. It codes for CASTAGGGFSNQPQHF. The entire variable domain, with the rest obtained from reference TRBV28 and TRBJ1-5, is as follows: DVKVTQSSRYLVKRTGEKVFLECVQDMDHENMFWYRQDPGLGLRLIYFSYDVKMKEKGDIPEGYSVSREKKERFSLILESASTNQTSMYLCASTAGGGFSNQPQHFGDGTRLSIL.

This chain joins TRBV19 and TRBJ2-3; 7 nucleotides line up with TRBD2. This CDR3 spans 16 amino acids. Germline V gives CDR1 LNHDA, CDR2 SQIVND (reference sequence). Germline trimming cut 3 bases from V and 1 base from J; bases unmatched to any gene: 7. DNA for the CDR3: TGTGCCAGTAGTATTGGAGGGAGGGGACGCACAGATACGCAGTATTTT. It yields the protein CASSIGGRGRTDTQYF.

The rearrangement uses TRBV18 and TRBJ2-7; no definite D call. The V gene's germline CDR1 is KGHSH and CDR2 LQKENI. This CDR3 region has 17 residues. V lost 1 base and J lost 1, with 17 bases in between. In DNA, the CDR3 is TGTGCCAGCTCACCACTGGCGGAAGGGCGCATTTCCTACGAGCAGTACTTC. Its protein product is CASSPLAEGRISYEQYF.